Sequencing of this T cell receptor beta chain was carried out in a study of blood T cell repertoires in COVID-19. Study information: T cells, B-cell-depleted T cells, or PBMCs supplied cDNA or gDNA.

Germline V gene lookup returns CDR1 MGHRA and CDR2 YSYEKL. J gave up 2 bases and V 0 bases, and 8 bases lay outside the gene matches. The CDR3 length is 17 residues. Sequencing was performed with immunoSEQ multiplex PCR; in TCRdb, only in-frame clones are kept and a portion is missing. Altogether tens of thousands of clones are present, 86% being singletons, with the ten largest covering 6.9%. The TCR comes from a man aged 50 to 59 with active COVID-19. The sample taken for sequencing was peripheral blood. The V call is TRBV4-1, the J call TRBJ2-3; 7 positions agree with TRBD2. The CDR3 sequence: CASSQDPSGALTDTQYF. In nucleotides, the CDR3 is TGCGCCAGCAGCCAAGATCCCAGCGGGGCCCTCACAGATACGCAGTATTTT.